Below, one T cell receptor beta chain is given with its context. Its antigen is unknown. Produced via immunoSEQ multiplex PCR; TCRdb's table is partial and in-frame only. The sample contains around 100,000 clones, approximately 88% of which appear only once. This sample stems from a study of identifying expanded T cells in peripheral blood. Study-wide results and caveats: Variance in clone template counts between approximately two-week samples significantly increased with total template count across all healthy donors.

No infections or other immune events were documented during collection. The germline V gene has CDR1 ENHRY and CDR2 SYGVKD. V shed 2 bases and J shed 8 bases, with 12 bases lying between them. The CDR3 length is 14 residues. Sequencing was done on a sample of blood. This TCR was sampled from a person aged 18 to 69 in good health. V and J are TRBV10-3 and TRBJ1-4; D is uncertain. The CDR3 reads CAISEALLREKLFF. Written as DNA, the CDR3 is TGTGCCATCAGTGAGGCCCTCCTGAGAGAAAAACTGTTTTTT.